The clone carrying this T cell receptor (beta chain) was seen a handful of times. Its antigen is still unknown. Sequenced with the Oncomine TCR Beta short-read assay was DNA taken from cultured CD4+ T cells. From CD4+ T cells that had been cultured, genomic DNA was extracted. One entry per CDR3 protein results from TCRdb running MiXCR on the PCR reads. The sample lists some 10,000 distinct CDR3 sequences; more than 35% were seen once. This specimen comes from a study of vaccination and CD4 T cells after COVID-19. Study as a whole: In the convalescent cohort, there were six males and four females, two of them Hispanic.

The treatment was: roughly 10-day PBMC culture with coronavirus spike peptide pools or control peptides (ViraFEST assay). Collection of the unexposed donor's CD4+ T cells took place before the COVID-19 pandemic (2011-2018). TCRs were sequenced by ViraFEST after antigen-specific T cells had been expanded with peptide pools. This receptor was taken from a human donor in good health. Source material: CD4+ T cells from blood, cultured in vitro.

The CDR3 DNA reads TGTGCCAGCAGTTACTCGGAGGGTGTTAGGGATCTGAACACTGAAGCTTTCTTT. It is translated as CASSYSEGVRDLNTEAFF. J is TRBJ1-1 and V is TRBV6-5, with D unclear. Germline-derived CDR1 and CDR2 are MNHEY and SVGAGI. The CDR3 sequence is 18 residues long. The V gene lost 0 bases and the J gene lost 0 bases, with 17 bases spanning the gap.